One sample yielded the 20 T cell receptor beta chains listed below, sequenced in a study of T-cell memory formation after mild COVID-19. TCRdb called the 5' RACE reads again in MiXCR, with one record for every CDR3 protein. In the table there are over 300,000 distinct CDR3 sequences, about 20% of which are singletons. What was sequenced was PBMCs or a T cell subset sorted from them (not recorded which). Every receptor here comes from a young man who had mild COVID-19 (a few samples of this study predate the infection). Cell type and time point are not known.

The V and J genes are TRBV2 and TRBJ2-7; no clear D. Germline CDR1 SNHLY, CDR2 FYNNEI. Trimming pared 6 bases from V and 9 bases from J, leaving 9 bases between. This CDR3 contains 10 residues. The CDR3 DNA follows: TGTGCCAGCAGAGTCTTCGTGCAGTACGTC. Its protein product is CASRVFVQYV.

V gene TRBV20-1 combines with J gene TRBJ1-2; 8 nucleotides agree with TRBD1. The CDR3 has 13 residues. The V gene's germline CDR1 is DFQATT and CDR2 SNEGSKA (reference sequence). J gave up 3 bases and V 5 bases, and 5 bases lay outside the gene matches. The CDR3 DNA is TGCAGTGCTGCCCCGACAGGGGACTATGGCTACACCTTC. It is translated as CSAAPTGDYGYTF.

This rearrangement joins TRBV10-3 to TRBJ2-7; 7 positions agree with TRBD1. The CDR3 is 14 amino acids. Losses at the gene ends were 10 bases for V and 1 base for J; bases not matched to a gene: 10. The germline V gene encodes CDR1 ENHRY and CDR2 SYGVKD. CDR3 amino acids: CATYPGTDSYEQYF. For the CDR3, the DNA is TGTGCCACTTACCCCGGGACAGATTCCTACGAGCAGTACTTC.

This sequence joins TRBV5-1 and TRBJ2-2; no firm D call. Germline V gene lookup returns CDR1 SGHRS and CDR2 YFSETQ. Trimming cost V 4 bases and J 5 bases, with 15 bases left between them. CDR3 length equals 15 residues. Written as DNA, the CDR3 is TGCGCCAGCAGCCCCTATACACCGTGGACCGGGGAGCTGTTTTTT. Translation: CASSPYTPWTGELFF.

This clonotype was recorded a few times. The gene calls are TRBV20-1 and TRBJ2-7, with 10 bases identical to TRBD2. This CDR3 has 14 amino acids. CDR1 and CDR2 from the germline V gene are DFQATT and SNEGSKA (reference sequence). Trimming at V came to 4 bases and at J to 7 bases, leaving 10 bases not matched to a gene. CDR3 nucleotide sequence: TGCAGTGCTATACCCCAGCGGGGGGGACGGGAGCAGTACTTC. Translated: CSAIPQRGGREQYF.

This clonotype was picked up a small number of times. This rearrangement joins TRBV5-1 to TRBJ2-5; D is ambiguous. Trimming left V 0 bases short and J 4 bases short, with 10 bases between. The germline V gene has CDR1 SGHRS and CDR2 YFSETQ. The CDR3 extends over 14 amino acids. The CDR3 is CASSLDPGPETQYF. The CDR3 DNA reads as TGCGCCAGCAGCTTGGACCCAGGCCCAGAGACCCAGTACTTC.

This chain links TRBV20-1 with TRBJ1-5; maybe TRBD1 (5 bases). The V end was cut by 5 bases, the J end by 5 bases, with 19 bases between. The CDR3 is 15 amino acids. CDR1 is DFQATT and CDR2 is SNEGSKA in the germline V gene (reference sequence). CDR3 protein: CSAALVDSLYQPQHF. In DNA form, the CDR3 reads TGCAGTGCTGCTTTAGTCGACAGTCTCTATCAGCCCCAGCATTTT.

This clonotype was seen more than once but under ten times. The rearrangement uses TRBV6-5 and TRBJ1-5, with D hard to call. The CDR3 has 12 amino acids. Germline lookup yields CDR1 MNHEY and CDR2 SVGAGI. V was shortened by 2 bases and J by 9 bases, with 8 bases between the two germline ends. The CDR3 nucleotides are TGTGCCAGCAGTTACCGACGGGGGCCCCAGCATTTT. It codes for CASSYRRGPQHF.

This clonotype was seen a few times. The gene calls are TRBV7-2 and TRBJ1-4; tentative D call: TRBD1 (5 bases). Germline V gene data show CDR1 as SGHTA and CDR2 as FQGNSA. Trimming shortened V by 1 base and J by 8 bases, and 11 bases separated the two germline ends. The CDR3 extends over 14 amino acids. The chain's CDR3 is CASSLGQWDEKLFF. CDR3 sequence (DNA): TGTGCCAGCAGCTTAGGACAGTGGGACGAAAAACTGTTTTTT.

V and J are TRBV2 and TRBJ1-3; the D is unclear. Germline CDR1 reads SNHLY; CDR2 reads FYNNEI. Trimming cost V 7 bases and J 0 bases, with 10 bases left between them. The CDR3 contains 14 residues. Here the CDR3 DNA reads TGTGCCAGCAACACGGGGAACTCTGGAAACACCATATATTTT. Protein product: CASNTGNSGNTIYF.

This clonotype was seen a few times. The chain recombines TRBV15 with TRBJ1-1, with no clear D. This CDR3 is built from 12 residues. CDR1 and CDR2 (germline): LNHNV, YYDKDF (reference sequence). Trimming pared 4 bases from V and 8 bases from J, leaving 11 bases between. The CDR3 reads CATSIPRVEAFF. The CDR3 DNA sequence: TGTGCCACCAGCATCCCCCGGGTAGAAGCTTTCTTT.

The chain recombines TRBV6-2 or TRBV6-3 with TRBJ2-5; 9 bases agree with TRBD1. The CDR3 spans 15 residues. Germline CDR1 reads MNHEY; CDR2 reads SVGEGT. J lost 3 bases, V lost 2 bases, and 4 bases had no gene match. The CDR3 DNA is TGTGCCAGCAGTTACCCGGGACAGGGTGAAGAGACCCAGTACTTC. This gives the protein CASSYPGQGEETQYF.

This clonotype was counted only a few times. DNA for the CDR3: TGTGCCAGCAGCTCCAAACTAGCGGGGGCTCACTACGAGCAGTACGTC. This sequence encodes CASSSKLAGAHYEQYV. This chain uses TRBV7-6 with TRBJ2-7; 11 nucleotides align to TRBD2. There are 16 residues in the CDR3. CDR1 and CDR2 from the germline V gene are SGHVS and FNYEAQ. V shed 4 bases, J shed 3 bases, and the junction held 8 bases outside the gene matches.

Regarding this clonotype: A single base separates this from a much larger clone, so it may be a read error. This chain joins TRBV7-9 and TRBJ2-7; D might be TRBD2 (6 bases). V shed 3 bases and J shed 6 bases, with 9 bases lying between them. CDR1 is SEHNR and CDR2 is FQNEAQ in the germline V gene (reference sequence). The CDR3 has 12 residues. For the CDR3, the DNA is TGTGCCAGCAGCTTCACGGGGGTCGAGCAGTACGTC. It translates to CASSFTGVEQYV.

There are a few counts of this clonotype. The CDR3 nucleotides read TGTGCCACCAGCGGCCGGGACAGGGAGGATACCGGGGAGCTGTTTTTT. Amino acid sequence: CATSGRDREDTGELFF. The chain is built from TRBV15 and TRBJ2-2, with TRBD1 identical over 9 bases. Germline CDR1 and CDR2: LNHNV and YYDKDF (reference sequence). J lost 5 bases, V lost 5 bases, and 9 bases had no gene match. CDR3 length equals 16 residues.

This sequence joins TRBV20-1 and TRBJ2-1; 7 nucleotides agree with TRBD2. The V gene end was trimmed by 6 bases and the J gene end by 7 bases; junction bases not matched to a gene: 12. Germline values: CDR1 DFQATT, CDR2 SNEGSKA (reference sequence). The length of the CDR3 is 14 residues. For the CDR3, the DNA is TGCAGTGCACCAGGGAGGGGTGTGATAAATGAGCAGTTCTTC. This translates into CSAPGRGVINEQFF.

Only a few counts were recorded for this clonotype. This chain links TRBV9 with TRBJ1-4, with 8 positions matching TRBD1. V shed 3 bases and J 4 bases; nucleotides not matched to a gene: 2. The germline gives CDR1 SGDLS, CDR2 YYNGEE. This CDR3 contains 14 residues. This chain's CDR3 is CASSETGDNEKLFF. The CDR3 DNA reads TGTGCCAGCAGCGAGACAGGGGATAATGAAAAACTGTTTTTT. The complete variable domain, with remaining parts taken from reference TRBV9 and TRBJ1-4, reads DSGVTQTPKHLITATGQRVTLRCSPRSGDLSVYWYQQSLDQGLQFLIQYYNGEERAKGNILERFSAQQFPDLHSELNLSSLELGDSALYFCASSETGDNEKLFFGSGTQLSVL.

A few counts support this clonotype. The genes are TRBV6-2 or TRBV6-3 and TRBJ2-5; possibly TRBD1 or TRBD2 for D (5 bases each). Trimming left V 7 bases short and J 4 bases short, with 25 bases between. The CDR3 is made up of 17 amino acids. CDR1 MNHEY and CDR2 SVGEGT come from the germline V gene. CDR3 region: CASTYLTTRGEGETQYF. The CDR3 DNA is TGTGCCAGCACCTATCTTACGACAAGGGGAGAGGGAGAGACCCAGTACTTC.

This clonotype was picked up many times. This chain connects TRBV5-6 to TRBJ2-3, with 8 bases matching TRBD2. Germline V gene sequence: CDR1 SGHDT, CDR2 YYEEEE. Germline trimming cut 3 bases from V and 5 bases from J; bases unmatched to any gene: 5. The CDR3 totals 14 residues. This CDR3 reads CASSSKRGRDTQYF. CDR3 nucleotide sequence: TGTGCCAGCAGCTCGAAGCGGGGGAGAGATACGCAGTATTTT.

The CDR3 is CAPGTGSNEQFF. CDR3 coding DNA: TGTGCCCCGGGGACAGGGTCGAATGAGCAGTTCTTC. The genes are TRBV7-9 and TRBJ2-1, with 9 bases identical to TRBD1. Unmatched junction bases numbered 6, after V lost 11 bases and J lost 7 bases. The CDR3 has 12 amino acids. CDR1 is SEHNR, CDR2 FQNEAQ, per germline (reference sequence).